The entry below gives a single T cell receptor beta chain sequence along with its context. The CDR3 totals 13 residues. V lost 7 bases, J lost 3 bases, and 12 bases lay in between. This entry is derived from a study of T cell responses to AZD1222 COVID-19 vaccine. Here immunoSEQ multiplex PCR was the method, and the copy in TCRdb shows in-frame clones only, minus some. Found here are approximately 140,000 clones, roughly 92% of them singletons; the top ten hold roughly 1.3%. This chain joins TRBV12-3 or TRBV12-4 and TRBJ1-2; D may be TRBD1 (5 bases). The specimen was peripheral blood, collected on day 0 of AZD1222 vaccination. The receptor was isolated from an adult in good health. The CDR3 DNA sequence: TGTGCCAGCACCCAGGGTGCTTACTATGGCTACACCTTC. This sequence encodes CASTQGAYYGYTF.